A single sample is the source of the 12 T cell receptor beta chains below, sequenced in a study of CXCR3-negative and CXCR3-positive naive CD8 T cells. TRB cDNA was prepared as libraries by UMI-labeled 5' RACE. TCRdb re-called the 5' RACE reads and gives one entry per CDR3 protein, without DNA. Its table records 100,000 to 150,000 distinct CDR3 sequences. The sequencing input was naive CXCR3- CD8+ T cells from blood. Subset denoted: CD45RO-CCR7+CD27+CD95- naive CD8+ T cells lacking CXCR3 (TNR3-). These TCRs come from a human donor in good health. Some clones in this sample may be carry-over from other donors' samples.

The V call is TRBV7-8, the J call TRBJ2-5; as DNA is missing, the TRBD2 call by TCRdb cannot be tested. The germline CDR1 and CDR2 sequences are SGHVS and FQNEAQ. The CDR3 runs to 16 residues. The CDR3 here is CASSLAGTRHQETQYF.

The rearrangement joins TRBV28 to TRBJ2-7; TCRdb picks TRBD1, but there is no DNA to check that call. CDR3 length: 14 residues. The germline V gene encodes CDR1 MDHEN and CDR2 SYDVKM. CDR3 loop: CASRGGGGSYEQYF.

The V gene is TRBV7-9, the J gene TRBJ1-2. This CDR3 has 18 residues. Germline V gives CDR1 SEHNR, CDR2 FQNEAQ (reference sequence). CDR3 sequence reads: CASSLPPKPPGTSYGYTF.

This chain joins TRBV6-5 and TRBJ2-7; TCRdb lists TRBD1, though no DNA is available to test this call. The CDR3 totals 15 residues. The germline gives CDR1 MNHEY, CDR2 SVGAGI. This chain's CDR3 is CASSQDRWHVGEQYF.

The chain combines TRBV11-2 with TRBJ2-1. The CDR3 is made up of 14 amino acids. Germline V gene lookup returns CDR1 SGHAT and CDR2 FQNNGV. CDR3 amino acids: CASSLGPGDSEQFF.

The V call is TRBV24-1, the J call TRBJ2-1; checking the TCRdb D call of TRBD1 is not possible without DNA. Germline V gene sequence: CDR1 KGHDR, CDR2 SFDVKD. The CDR3 length is 14 residues. CDR3 residues: CATSGRGRPNEQFF.

The rearrangement uses TRBV5-1 and TRBJ2-7; the TRBD1 assignment by TCRdb is unverifiable without DNA. This CDR3 is 15 amino acids long. Germline V gene lookup returns CDR1 SGHRS and CDR2 YFSETQ. CDR3: CASSPGTGSSYEQYF.

The V call is TRBV27, the J call TRBJ2-5; TCRdb selects TRBD1, and the lack of DNA leaves this call unchecked. The CDR3 has 14 residues. Per germline, CDR1 MNHEY and CDR2 SMNVEV (reference sequence). The CDR3 here is CASSFLTAIHSLYF.

V usage is TRBV24-1 and J usage is TRBJ2-3; no DNA is available, so the TRBD2 call from TCRdb remains unchecked. Germline CDR1 reads KGHDR; CDR2 reads SFDVKD. The CDR3 sequence is 14 residues long. The CDR3 is CATKAGGPSDTQYF.

The CDR3 here is CASSSAWGSEAFF. The chain has TRBV7-9 and TRBJ1-1; TCRdb indicates TRBD1, and absent DNA this call remains unverified. Germline V gene data show CDR1 as SEHNR and CDR2 as FQNEAQ (reference sequence). The CDR3 contains 13 residues. The full variable domain, completed using reference TRBV7-9 and TRBJ1-1, is DTGVSQNPRHKITKRGQNVTFRCDPISEHNRLYWYRQTLGQGPEFLTYFQNEAQLEKSRLLSDRFSAERPKGSFSTLEIQRTEQGDSAMYLCASSSAWGSEAFFGQGTRLTVV.

The rearrangement joins TRBV28 to TRBJ1-5. Germline values: CDR1 MDHEN, CDR2 SYDVKM. The CDR3 is made up of 13 amino acids. CDR3 in amino acids: CASSFPTDQPQHF. The whole variable domain, filled in from reference TRBV28 and TRBJ1-5, reads DVKVTQSSRYLVKRTGEKVFLECVQDMDHENMFWYRQDPGLGLRLIYFSYDVKMKEKGDIPEGYSVSREKKERFSLILESASTNQTSMYLCASSFPTDQPQHFGDGTRLSIL.

CDR3 loop: CASSPSRAYEQYF. The V gene is TRBV19, the J gene TRBJ2-7. Germline V lookup: CDR1 LNHDA, CDR2 SQIVND (reference sequence). This CDR3 is built from 13 residues.